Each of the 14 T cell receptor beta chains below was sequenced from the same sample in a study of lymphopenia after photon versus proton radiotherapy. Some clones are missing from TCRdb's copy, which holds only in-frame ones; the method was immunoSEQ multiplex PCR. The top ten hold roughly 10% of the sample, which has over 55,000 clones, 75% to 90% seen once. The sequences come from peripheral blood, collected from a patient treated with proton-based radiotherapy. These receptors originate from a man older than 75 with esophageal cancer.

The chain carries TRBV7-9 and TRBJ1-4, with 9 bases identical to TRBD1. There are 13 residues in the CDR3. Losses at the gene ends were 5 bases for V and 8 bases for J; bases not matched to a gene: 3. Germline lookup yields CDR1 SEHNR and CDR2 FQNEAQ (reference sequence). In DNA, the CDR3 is TGTGCCAGCAGCCAAGACAGGGGGGAAAAACTGTTTTTT. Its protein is CASSQDRGEKLFF.

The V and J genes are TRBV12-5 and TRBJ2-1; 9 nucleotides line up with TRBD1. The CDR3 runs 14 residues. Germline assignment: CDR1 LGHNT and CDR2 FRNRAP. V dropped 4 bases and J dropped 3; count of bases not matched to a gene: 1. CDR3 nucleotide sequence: TGTGCTAGTGGTTCGGGACAGGGCTACAATGAGCAGTTCTTC. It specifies CASGSGQGYNEQFF.

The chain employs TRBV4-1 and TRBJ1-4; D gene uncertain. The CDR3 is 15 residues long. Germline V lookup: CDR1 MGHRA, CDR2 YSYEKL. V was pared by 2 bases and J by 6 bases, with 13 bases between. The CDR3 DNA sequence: TGCGCCAGCAGCCAAAACGGTCGCCGGGATGAAAAACTGTTTTTT. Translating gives CASSQNGRRDEKLFF.

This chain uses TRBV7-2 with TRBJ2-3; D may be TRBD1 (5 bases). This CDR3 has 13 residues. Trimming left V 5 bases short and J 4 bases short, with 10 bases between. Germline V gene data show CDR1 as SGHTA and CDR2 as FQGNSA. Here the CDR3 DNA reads TGTGCCAGCAGCCACGCCAGGGCAGATACGCAGTATTTT. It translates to CASSHARADTQYF.

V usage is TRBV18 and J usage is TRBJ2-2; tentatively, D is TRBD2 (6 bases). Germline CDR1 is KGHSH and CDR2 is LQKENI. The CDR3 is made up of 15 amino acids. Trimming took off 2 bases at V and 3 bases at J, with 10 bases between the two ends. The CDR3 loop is CASSPLGLYTGELFF. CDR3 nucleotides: TGTGCCAGCTCACCATTGGGACTTTACACCGGGGAGCTGTTTTTT.

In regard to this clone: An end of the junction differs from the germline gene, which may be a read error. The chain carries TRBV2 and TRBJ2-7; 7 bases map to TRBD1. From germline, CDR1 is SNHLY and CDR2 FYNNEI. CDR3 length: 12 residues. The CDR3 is CASSRDNRGPFF. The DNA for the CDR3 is TGTGCCAGCAGCCGCGACAACAGGGGCCCGTTCTTC.

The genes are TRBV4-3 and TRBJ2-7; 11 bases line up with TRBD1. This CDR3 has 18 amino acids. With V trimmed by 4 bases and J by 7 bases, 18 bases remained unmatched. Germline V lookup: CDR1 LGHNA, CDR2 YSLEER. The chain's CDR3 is CASSPPPGQGVPAGEQYF. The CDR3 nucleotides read TGCGCCAGCAGCCCCCCACCGGGACAGGGGGTTCCAGCGGGGGAGCAGTACTTC.

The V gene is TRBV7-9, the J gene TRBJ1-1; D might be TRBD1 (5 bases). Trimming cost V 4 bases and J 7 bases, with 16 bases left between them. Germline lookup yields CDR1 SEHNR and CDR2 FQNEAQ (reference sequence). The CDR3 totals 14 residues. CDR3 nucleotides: TGTGCCAGCAGCTCAACAGGACACCAAAATGAAGCTTTCTTT. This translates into CASSSTGHQNEAFF.

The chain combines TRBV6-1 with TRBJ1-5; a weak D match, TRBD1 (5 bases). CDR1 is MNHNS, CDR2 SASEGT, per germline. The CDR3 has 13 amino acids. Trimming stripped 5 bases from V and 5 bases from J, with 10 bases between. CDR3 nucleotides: TGTGCCAGCAGTCTCAACAGGTATCAGCCCCAGCATTTT. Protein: CASSLNRYQPQHF.

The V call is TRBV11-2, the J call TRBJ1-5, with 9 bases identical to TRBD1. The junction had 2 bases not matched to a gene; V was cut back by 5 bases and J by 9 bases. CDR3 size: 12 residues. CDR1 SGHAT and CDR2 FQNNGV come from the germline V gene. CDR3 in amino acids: CASSGTGSPQHF. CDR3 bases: TGTGCCAGCAGCGGGACAGGGTCGCCCCAGCATTTT.

As DNA, the CDR3 is TGTGCCAGCAGTCCCGGTGGGAACTATGGCTACACCTTC. As protein: CASSPGGNYGYTF. The chain uses TRBV6-1 and TRBJ1-2, with unresolved D. Trimming took 5 bases from V and 2 from J, leaving 9 bases between them. Germline values: CDR1 MNHNS, CDR2 SASEGT. The CDR3 contains 13 residues.

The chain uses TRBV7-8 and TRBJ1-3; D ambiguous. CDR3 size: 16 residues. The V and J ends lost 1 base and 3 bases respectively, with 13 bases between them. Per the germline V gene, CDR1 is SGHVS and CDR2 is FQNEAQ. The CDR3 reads CASSLEVFVGGNTIYF. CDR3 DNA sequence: TGTGCCAGCAGCTTAGAGGTGTTCGTGGGTGGAAACACCATATATTTT.

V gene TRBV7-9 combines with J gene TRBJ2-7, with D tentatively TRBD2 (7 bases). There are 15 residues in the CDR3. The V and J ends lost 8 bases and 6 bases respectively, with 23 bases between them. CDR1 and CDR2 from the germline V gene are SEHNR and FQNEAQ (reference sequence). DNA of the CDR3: TGTGCCAGCTTCCGGGGGGCTTACGGCCCTCGCGAGCAGTACTTC. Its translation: CASFRGAYGPREQYF. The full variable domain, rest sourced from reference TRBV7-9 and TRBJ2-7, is DTGVSQNPRHKITKRGQNVTFRCDPISEHNRLYWYRQTLGQGPEFLTYFQNEAQLEKSRLLSDRFSAERPKGSFSTLEIQRTEQGDSAMYLCASFRGAYGPREQYFGPGTRLTVT.

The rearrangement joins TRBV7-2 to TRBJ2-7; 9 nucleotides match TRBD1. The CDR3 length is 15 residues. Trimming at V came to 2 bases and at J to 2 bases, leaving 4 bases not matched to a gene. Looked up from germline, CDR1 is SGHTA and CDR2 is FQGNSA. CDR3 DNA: TGTGCCAGCAGCTTAACCGGGACAGGGCCCTACGAGCAGTACTTC. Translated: CASSLTGTGPYEQYF.